The rows below give T cell receptor beta chains drawn from one sample of a study of CD8+ T cells in alopecia areata. Produced via immunoSEQ multiplex PCR; TCRdb's table is partial and in-frame only. The sample records 150,000 or so clones, about nine tenths being singletons. The sequences come from CD8+ T cells sorted from blood, collected at week 0. The receptors originated from a human donor with alopecia areata. CDR3s include the opening cysteine and the closing phenylalanine or tryptophan. Fields, in order: CDR3 length, J gene, D gene, V gene, clone size, CDR3 DNA, CDR3 protein. D genes are given only for firm matches. Expanded clones get a size class; other rows say once, few or many, or leave the size out.

15	TRBJ2-2	TRBD1	TRBV6-1	NA	TGTGCCAGCACCGAGACAGGGGGCGCAGACGGGGAGCTGTTTTTT	CASTETGGADGELFF
14	TRBJ2-3	TRBD2	TRBV27	NA	TGTGCCAGCAGTCGGGGGGGCCTTACAGATACGCAGTATTTT	CASSRGGLTDTQYF
13	TRBJ2-1	TRBD2	TRBV29-1	NA	TGCAGCGTTTACCTAGCGGGGAGAAATGAGCAGTTCTTC	CSVYLAGRNEQFF
13	TRBJ1-2	NA	TRBV4-1	medium-sized	TGCGCCAGCAGCTACTCCGTCCAGTATGGCTACACCTTC	CASSYSVQYGYTF
15	TRBJ2-7	NA	TRBV7-9	once	TGTGCCAGCAGCTTAGTATCCAGCGGAGGCTACGAGCAGTACTTC	CASSLVSSGGYEQYF
13	TRBJ2-7	NA	TRBV29-1	NA	TGCAGCGTTGAGGGCCGAAACACCTACGAGCAGTACTTC	CSVEGRNTYEQYF
14	TRBJ2-1	NA	TRBV11-2	NA	TGTGCCAGCAGCTTAGGGGTGGGGAGCAATGAGCAGTTCTTC	CASSLGVGSNEQFF
18	TRBJ2-1	NA	TRBV7-9	NA	TGTGCCAGCAGCTTAGTATCAGGGCCTCTTATCTCCTACAATGAGCAGTTCTTC	CASSLVSGPLISYNEQFF
13	TRBJ2-1	NA	TRBV29-1	NA	TGCAGCGTTTCTCGAGGATCCTACAATGAGCAGTTCTTC	CSVSRGSYNEQFF
16	TRBJ2-2	TRBD2	TRBV19	NA	TGTGCCAGTAGTATTGACGGGGGGGCGATTGCCGGGGAGCTGTTTTTT	CASSIDGGAIAGELFF
14	TRBJ1-1	NA	TRBV2	NA	TGTGCCAGCAGTGCTGCCAGGGCGCCCACTGAAGCTTTCTTT	CASSAARAPTEAFF
14	TRBJ1-5	TRBD1	TRBV27	NA	TGTGCCAGCAGTCCGGGACAGAGGTTTCAGCCCCAGCATTTT	CASSPGQRFQPQHF
16	TRBJ2-7	TRBD2	TRBV6-5	once	TGTGCCAGCAGTTACTCGGGAATAGCGGGAGTCTACGAGCAGTACTTC	CASSYSGIAGVYEQYF
13	TRBJ2-3	NA	TRBV2	NA	TGTGCCAGCAAAACGACCAACACAGATACGCAGTATTTT	CASKTTNTDTQYF
13	TRBJ1-1	NA	TRBV19	NA	TGTGCCAGTAGGTTGGGAGGGGACACTGAAGCTTTCTTT	CASRLGGDTEAFF
17	TRBJ2-2	NA	TRBV19	NA	TGTGCCAGTAGTATCACCGGGACACCGGGGGACACCGGGGAGCTGTTTTTT	CASSITGTPGDTGELFF
13	TRBJ2-7	NA	TRBV9	NA	TGTGCCAGCAGCGTAGTCACAGGCCAAGAGCAGTACTTC	CASSVVTGQEQYF
16	TRBJ1-1	NA	TRBV7-9	NA	TGTGCCAGCAGCCGTAGGACGGAGGGACCGGCCACTGAAGCTTTCTTT	CASSRRTEGPATEAFF
14	TRBJ1-2	NA	TRBV27	NA	TGTGCCAGCAGTTTATCGAAAGGGGGCTATGGCTACACCTTC	CASSLSKGGYGYTF
13	TRBJ2-7	NA	TRBV14	NA	TGTGCCAGCAGCCAAGCGATGGGAAACGAGCAGTACTTC	CASSQAMGNEQYF
13	TRBJ2-7	TRBD2	TRBV5-1	NA	TGCGCCAGCAGCTTCGGACTAGCTTACGAGCAGTACTTC	CASSFGLAYEQYF
15	TRBJ2-2	NA	TRBV19	NA	TGTGCCAGTACTCGGGCGAAGGGCGGCCCCGGGGAGCTGTTTTTT	CASTRAKGGPGELFF
15	TRBJ2-5	NA	TRBV15	NA	TGTGCCACCACCGGTAGTCGGGGGGCGGGGGAGACCCAGTACTTC	CATTGSRGAGETQYF
15	TRBJ1-2	TRBD1	TRBV14	NA	TGTGCCAGCAGCCAAGAACCGGGGACAGGGCACGGCTACACCTTC	CASSQEPGTGHGYTF
15	TRBJ1-5	TRBD1	TRBV5-6	NA	TGTGCCAGCAGCTTGGGCCAGGGGGCGAATCAGCCCCAGCATTTT	CASSLGQGANQPQHF
18	TRBJ2-3	TRBD2	TRBV27	NA	TGTGCCAGCAGTCCACGGACTAGCGGGAGGCTTAGCACAGATACGCAGTATTTT	CASSPRTSGRLSTDTQYF
19	TRBJ2-7	TRBD1	TRBV5-1	NA	TGCGCCAGCAGTCCCAACCGGGACAGGGTTCGGCTGAGGTCCTACGAGCAGTACTTC	CASSPNRDRVRLRSYEQYF
13	TRBJ2-7	TRBD2	TRBV30	NA	TGTGCCTGGAGTGGACTAGCGGGAGACGAGCAGTACTTC	CAWSGLAGDEQYF
15	TRBJ2-1	TRBD2	TRBV15	NA	TGTGCCACCAGCAGACTAGCGGGAGGGCCGAATGAGCAGTTCTTC	CATSRLAGGPNEQFF
13	TRBJ2-2	NA	TRBV19	NA	TGTGCCAGTTGGTCGCTGAACACCGGGGAGCTGTTTTTT	CASWSLNTGELFF
15	TRBJ1-1	NA	TRBV27	NA	TGTGCCAGCGCTCCTTTCGGCACCCACCACACTGAAGCTTTCTTT	CASAPFGTHHTEAFF
14	TRBJ2-1	NA	TRBV6-5	NA	TGTGCCAGCAGTTACTCTCCCGCGGGCAATGAGCAGTTCTTC	CASSYSPAGNEQFF
12	TRBJ2-7	NA	TRBV7-9	NA	TGTGCCAGCAGCAGCGCGGAGTACGAGCAGTACTTC	CASSSAEYEQYF
15	TRBJ2-3	TRBD2	TRBV2	NA	TGTGCCAGCAGTGATGAAGCGGGGGAGACAGATACGCAGTATTTT	CASSDEAGETDTQYF
12	TRBJ1-1	NA	TRBV29-1	NA	TGCAGCGTTGAGGCCGGCGGCACTGAAGCTTTCTTT	CSVEAGGTEAFF
16	TRBJ2-7	NA	TRBV5-4	NA	TGTGCCAGCAGCCAAGATCTTGGGGACTCATCCTACGAGCAGTACTTC	CASSQDLGDSSYEQYF
12	TRBJ2-1	TRBD1	TRBV10-3	NA	TGTGCCATCAGTGAGTCGGGGACAGGGTGGTTCTTC	CAISESGTGWFF
14	TRBJ2-2	TRBD2	TRBV29-1	few	TGCAGCGTTTGGCGGGAGGGCAACACCGGGGAGCTGTTTTTT	CSVWREGNTGELFF
18	TRBJ2-5	TRBD2	TRBV4-1	NA	TGCGCCAGCAGCCCGACCCCTAGCGGCGGGAGGAGGCAAGAGACCCAGTACTTC	CASSPTPSGGRRQETQYF
13	TRBJ2-1	NA	TRBV27	NA	TGTGCCAGCAGTTTAGCGGATTCGGCTGAGCAGTTCTTC	CASSLADSAEQFF